This TCR beta chain was observed in a study of neurological immune-mediated disorders. The study's findings and limits: The level of TCR clonal expansion was highest in patients with HTLV-1-associated myelopathy and lowest in multiple sclerosis, where it fell below the level seen in healthy controls.

Germline V gives CDR1 DFQATT, CDR2 SNEGSKA (reference sequence). The ends were cut back, 1 base at V and 8 bases at J, with 14 bases in the middle. This CDR3 comprises 13 residues. The cDNA was produced through 5'RACE with 10-nucleotide random UMIs. Using its own MiXCR run on the 5' RACE reads, TCRdb lists one record per CDR3 protein. This table has 40,000 to 55,000 distinct CDR3 sequences, less than 4% appearing once. This clonotype was counted ten times or more. Its matching antigen is unknown. The chain is built from TRBV20-1 and TRBJ1-1; D gene ambiguous. Sample: PBMCs. This TCR was recovered from a woman in her 50s with multiple sclerosis. The CDR3 DNA is TGCAGTGCTAGAGGTACGGACTACTTGGAAGCTTTCTTT. Translating it yields CSARGTDYLEAFF.